This T cell receptor beta chain was documented in a study of T cell repertoires in cytomegalovirus infection. Trimming left V 2 bases short and J 3 bases short, with 10 bases between. Germline CDR1 is MNHEY and CDR2 is SVGAGI. This CDR3 is built from 14 residues. Comment on this clonotype: The antigen remains unidentified.

Study-wide results and limits: The study identified carriers of CMV plus the relevant HLA from cumulative public TCR beta family frequency. The ex vivo response was dominated by HLA-C-restricted CMV-specific TCR beta clonotypes.

TCRdb re-called the reads through MiXCR, storing one row per CDR3 protein. The sample shows some 230,000 distinct CDR3 sequences, approximately 22% of them seen only once. The J gene is TRBJ1-1, the V gene TRBV6-5; D is uncertain. The sample was CD8+ T cells from PBMCs. This clonotype originated in a human donor in good health (CMV status not recorded). Some clones in this sample may be carry-over from other donors' samples. CDR3 sequence (DNA): TGTGCCAGCAGTTACGCTGATTCGGACACTGAAGCTTTCTTT. Translated, it gives CASSYADSDTEAFF.